The 10 T cell receptor beta chains presented below share a single source sample, sequenced in a study of blood T cell repertoires in COVID-19. Clones were read by immunoSEQ multiplex PCR, and TCRdb kept only the in-frame ones, dropping some. The sample records 150,000 to 200,000 clones, more than 80% being singletons. The source material was peripheral blood. These receptors all come from a human donor in a cohort sampled during active COVID-19.

The CDR3 region has the DNA TGCGCCAGCAGCCAAGAGGGTTGGGGGGGCGAGCAGTTCTTC. Its protein product is CASSQEGWGGEQFF. This chain connects TRBV4-3 to TRBJ2-1; D perhaps matches TRBD2 (7 bases). Germline values: CDR1 LGHNA, CDR2 YSLEER. Trimming removed 0 bases from V and 10 bases from J, with 13 bases in between. This CDR3 has 14 amino acids.

The chain couples TRBV5-8 to TRBJ1-1, with TRBD1 identical over 7 bases. Germline V gives CDR1 SGHTS, CDR2 YDEGEE. Trimming cost V 2 bases and J 7 bases; bases outside gene matches: 2. The length of the CDR3 is 12 residues. Here the CDR3 reads CASSFRDSEAFF. The CDR3 DNA reads as TGTGCCAGCAGCTTCAGGGACAGTGAAGCTTTCTTT.

This clone was observed once. The CDR3 sequence is CASSYSSQPGQPQHF. In DNA, the CDR3 is TGTGCCAGCAGTTACTCGAGTCAGCCAGGACAGCCCCAGCATTTT. The chain has TRBV6-5 and TRBJ1-5; D ambiguous. CDR1 MNHEY and CDR2 SVGAGI come from the germline V gene. V lost 0 bases and J 7 bases, leaving 13 bases between the germline ends. The length of the CDR3 is 15 residues.

The genes are TRBV19 and TRBJ1-2; possible D gene TRBD1, 5 bases. Germline values: CDR1 LNHDA, CDR2 SQIVND (reference sequence). The V and J ends lost 3 bases and 7 bases respectively, with 21 bases between them. CDR3 size: 16 residues. CDR3 loop: CASSIRGVLSGGGYTF. CDR3 sequence (DNA): TGTGCCAGTAGTATTCGAGGAGTGCTGTCGGGGGGTGGCTACACCTTC.

The chain employs TRBV11-2 and TRBJ1-5; D is unresolved. The CDR3 is 15 amino acids. The germline V gene encodes CDR1 SGHAT and CDR2 FQNNGV. V lost 4 bases and J lost 3, with 13 bases in between. CDR3 coding DNA: TGTGCCAGCAGCTCAAGAACCGACACCAATCAGCCCCAGCATTTT. This translates into CASSSRTDTNQPQHF. Full variable domain (remainder filled in from reference TRBV11-2 and TRBJ1-5): EAGVAQSPRYKIIEKRQSVAFWCNPISGHATLYWYQQILGQGPKLLIQFQNNGVVDDSQLPKDRFSAERLKGVDSTLKIQPAKLEDSAVYLCASSSRTDTNQPQHFGDGTRLSIL.

Notes on this clone: Being one base from a much bigger clone, this may be a read error. V is TRBV6-5 and J is TRBJ1-1; 7 bases match TRBD1. V was pared by 6 bases and J by 0 bases, with 1 base of the junction left unmatched. The CDR3 spans 13 residues. Germline V gene data show CDR1 as MNHEY and CDR2 as SVGAGI. The CDR3 DNA is TGTGCCAGCAGAGACAGGGTGAACACTGAAGCTTTCTTT. Translating gives CASRDRVNTEAFF.

The genes are TRBV7-6 and TRBJ2-5; 8 nucleotides align to TRBD2. CDR3 length: 14 amino acids. Germline V CDR1 and CDR2: SGHVS, FNYEAQ. The trim removed 6 bases at V and 4 bases at J, leaving 7 bases unmatched. CDR3 DNA: TGTGCCAGCAGGGTTAGCGGGGAAGTAGAGACCCAGTACTTC. Translation: CASRVSGEVETQYF. The full variable domain, in which reference TRBV7-6 and TRBJ2-5 provide the parts outside the CDR3, is GAGVSQSPRYKVTKRGQDVALRCDPISGHVSLYWYRQALGQGPEFLTYFNYEAQQDKSGLPNDRFSAERPEGSISTLTIQRTEQRDSAMYRCASRVSGEVETQYFGPGTRLLVL.

The rearrangement uses TRBV18 and TRBJ2-3; 15 nucleotides align to TRBD2. The junction had 4 bases not matched to a gene; V was cut back by 0 bases and J by 3 bases. The CDR3 contains 18 residues. CDR1 KGHSH and CDR2 LQKENI come from the germline V gene. The DNA of the CDR3 is TGTGCCAGCTCACCACCGGGACTAGCGGGAGGAGGGACAGATACGCAGTATTTT. Translated, it gives CASSPPGLAGGGTDTQYF.

The chain links TRBV7-2 to TRBJ2-7; perhaps TRBD1 as D (5 bases). The CDR3 spans 13 residues. The V end was cut by 5 bases, the J end by 1 base, with 9 bases between. Germline CDR1 reads SGHTA; CDR2 reads FQGNSA. CDR3 DNA: TGTGCCAGCAGCCTCGGACATTCCTACGAGCAGTACTTC. Protein product: CASSLGHSYEQYF.

V and J are TRBV12-5 and TRBJ2-1, with 7 positions matching TRBD1. The CDR3 sequence is 15 residues long. The V gene end was trimmed by 5 bases and the J gene end by 3 bases; junction bases not matched to a gene: 7. The V gene's germline CDR1 is LGHNT and CDR2 FRNRAP. CDR3 DNA: TGTGCTAGTGGTCCCAGCCGACAGGGCTACAATGAGCAGTTCTTC. Translating gives CASGPSRQGYNEQFF. The variable domain in full, completed from reference TRBV12-5 and TRBJ2-1, reads DARVTQTPRHKVTEMGQEVTMRCQPILGHNTVFWYRQTMMQGLELLAYFRNRAPLDDSGMPKDRFSAEMPDATLATLKIQPSEPRDSAVYFCASGPSRQGYNEQFFGPGTRLTVL.